These T cell receptor beta chains were read from a single sample in a study of T-cell memory formation after mild COVID-19. TCRdb reprocessed the 5' RACE reads via MiXCR and lists one record per CDR3 protein. The profile shows approximately 260,000 distinct CDR3 sequences, around 16% of them singletons. Sequenced: PBMCs or a T cell subset sorted from them (not recorded which). Every receptor here comes from a man in his late teens or twenties who had mild COVID-19 (a few samples of this study predate the infection). Cell type and time point are not known. The CDR3 runs from the conserved cysteine through the conserved F or W. Not every row has a clone size; where given, it reads once, few, many or a size class.

j_gene: TRBJ2-7; v_gene: TRBV29-1; abundance: NA; CDR3aa: CSIADYYEQYF
j_gene: TRBJ1-3; v_gene: TRBV9; abundance: many; CDR3aa: CASSPFEGSSGNTIYF
j_gene: TRBJ1-2; v_gene: TRBV29-1; abundance: NA; CDR3aa: CSVSDGTNYGYTF
j_gene: TRBJ2-1; v_gene: TRBV9; abundance: NA; CDR3aa: CASSPSDNEQFF
j_gene: TRBJ1-1; v_gene: TRBV5-6; abundance: NA; CDR3aa: CASSRWGVGNTEAFF
j_gene: TRBJ2-5; v_gene: TRBV7-2; abundance: NA; CDR3aa: CASSLALGQETQYF
j_gene: TRBJ2-5; v_gene: TRBV5-1; abundance: few; CDR3aa: CASSLGVFSQETQYF
j_gene: TRBJ2-7; v_gene: TRBV7-2; abundance: few; CDR3aa: CASGSFNEQYF
j_gene: TRBJ1-1; v_gene: TRBV4-1; abundance: NA; CDR3aa: CASSSRGIEAFF
j_gene: TRBJ2-1; v_gene: TRBV4-1; abundance: many; CDR3aa: CASSQEVLSYNEQFF
j_gene: TRBJ2-2; v_gene: TRBV12-5; abundance: few; CDR3aa: CASGSGTFFGELFF
j_gene: TRBJ1-6; v_gene: TRBV2; abundance: NA; CDR3aa: CASSGGQSGGSPLHF
j_gene: TRBJ2-1; v_gene: TRBV12-3/TRBV12-4; abundance: few; CDR3aa: CASRNSGGREQFF
j_gene: TRBJ1-3; v_gene: TRBV7-9; abundance: NA; CDR3aa: CASSAFRGRHTIYF
j_gene: TRBJ2-7; v_gene: TRBV7-8; abundance: few; CDR3aa: CASSFPGLEGYEQYF
j_gene: TRBJ1-5; v_gene: TRBV4-1; abundance: many; CDR3aa: CASSQRHVSNQPQHF
j_gene: TRBJ2-5; v_gene: TRBV4-2; abundance: NA; CDR3aa: CASSQEGRGGSVTQYF
j_gene: TRBJ1-1; v_gene: TRBV7-9; abundance: NA; CDR3aa: CASSYAEAFF
j_gene: TRBJ2-5; v_gene: TRBV15; abundance: few; CDR3aa: CATSTPNARFLKTQYF
j_gene: TRBJ2-2; v_gene: TRBV10-3; abundance: few; CDR3aa: CAIRGGTENTGELFF
j_gene: TRBJ2-5; v_gene: TRBV7-2; abundance: few; CDR3aa: CASSIGSQVTGTQYF
j_gene: TRBJ1-5; v_gene: TRBV20-1; abundance: few; CDR3aa: CSAKTGNQPQHF
j_gene: TRBJ1-6; v_gene: TRBV7-9; abundance: few; CDR3aa: CASSLLQKKGRNSPLHF
j_gene: TRBJ1-6; v_gene: TRBV5-1; abundance: few; CDR3aa: CASSLGNTGNSPLHF
j_gene: TRBJ1-2; v_gene: TRBV5-1; abundance: few; CDR3aa: CASSLALGDYGYTF
j_gene: TRBJ2-3; v_gene: TRBV5-1; abundance: NA; CDR3aa: CASSFSRGSRDTQYF
j_gene: TRBJ2-7; v_gene: TRBV6-2/TRBV6-3; abundance: NA; CDR3aa: CASSRLLNYEQYF
j_gene: TRBJ2-7; v_gene: TRBV7-2; abundance: NA; CDR3aa: CASSLGGTGAAYEQYF
j_gene: TRBJ2-7; v_gene: TRBV10-3; abundance: NA; CDR3aa: CAISESGSFSYEQYF
j_gene: TRBJ2-1; v_gene: TRBV5-1; abundance: many; CDR3aa: CASSGDGRASDEQFF
j_gene: TRBJ2-5; v_gene: TRBV12-3/TRBV12-4; abundance: NA; CDR3aa: CASSSGTSGTQYF
j_gene: TRBJ1-5; v_gene: TRBV6-5; abundance: NA; CDR3aa: CASRRDRYSQPQHF
j_gene: TRBJ2-5; v_gene: TRBV7-9; abundance: NA; CDR3aa: CASSTDRGWETQYF
j_gene: TRBJ2-2; v_gene: TRBV7-2; abundance: few; CDR3aa: CASSIGLANTGELFF
j_gene: TRBJ2-1; v_gene: TRBV7-2; abundance: NA; CDR3aa: CASSFRGYEQFF
j_gene: TRBJ1-2; v_gene: TRBV28; abundance: few; CDR3aa: CASSLVPDTYEDYGYTF
j_gene: TRBJ2-1; v_gene: TRBV6-5; abundance: few; CDR3aa: CASSPGAGLQLF
j_gene: TRBJ2-5; v_gene: TRBV21-1; abundance: NA; CDR3aa: CASSKVEGSGETQYF
j_gene: TRBJ2-3; v_gene: TRBV5-1; abundance: few; CDR3aa: CASQQGASSTSTDTQYF
j_gene: TRBJ2-7; v_gene: TRBV27; abundance: NA; CDR3aa: CASSYGREYEQYF
j_gene: TRBJ2-1; v_gene: TRBV2; abundance: NA; CDR3aa: CASSDGTGRDEQFF
j_gene: TRBJ2-2; v_gene: TRBV3-1; abundance: NA; CDR3aa: CASSQRLTTTGELFF
j_gene: TRBJ2-3; v_gene: TRBV6-5; abundance: many; CDR3aa: CASSPRGLYEDTQYF
j_gene: TRBJ2-5; v_gene: TRBV6-5; abundance: NA; CDR3aa: CASSGGPGGETQYF
j_gene: TRBJ2-1; v_gene: TRBV6-2/TRBV6-3; abundance: few; CDR3aa: CASSYGLAGYNEQFF
j_gene: TRBJ2-7; v_gene: TRBV2; abundance: few; CDR3aa: CASSAGETTEQYF
j_gene: TRBJ2-2; v_gene: TRBV6-5; abundance: few; CDR3aa: CASSNREGLFF
j_gene: TRBJ2-1; v_gene: TRBV5-5; abundance: NA; CDR3aa: CASSSPVRVTPEQFF
j_gene: TRBJ1-5; v_gene: TRBV5-1; abundance: NA; CDR3aa: CASREGPYSNQPQHF
j_gene: TRBJ1-2; v_gene: TRBV20-1; abundance: NA; CDR3aa: CSASGRDRGLRYGYTF
j_gene: TRBJ1-3; v_gene: TRBV20-1; abundance: NA; CDR3aa: CSAPGIGGNTIYF
j_gene: TRBJ2-3; v_gene: TRBV7-2; abundance: many; CDR3aa: CASRTQASGGADTQYF
j_gene: TRBJ2-3; v_gene: TRBV6-4; abundance: many; CDR3aa: CASSALAGRTDTQYF
j_gene: TRBJ2-7; v_gene: TRBV6-5; abundance: NA; CDR3aa: CASSLRWVDGYEQYF
j_gene: TRBJ1-6; v_gene: TRBV20-1; abundance: few; CDR3aa: CSARGTGGDSPLHF
j_gene: TRBJ2-3; v_gene: TRBV6-2/TRBV6-3; abundance: NA; CDR3aa: CASSAVGDTQYF
j_gene: TRBJ1-5; v_gene: TRBV9; abundance: many; CDR3aa: CASSVALSPVNQPQHF
j_gene: TRBJ1-1; v_gene: TRBV28; abundance: few; CDR3aa: CASSLQLQGAEAFF
j_gene: TRBJ2-2; v_gene: TRBV12-3/TRBV12-4; abundance: NA; CDR3aa: CASTPEGLKNTGELFF
j_gene: TRBJ2-5; v_gene: TRBV3-1; abundance: many; CDR3aa: CASIRGETQYF